This T cell receptor beta chain was retrieved from a study of blood T cell repertoires in COVID-19. Study information: The United States, Italy and Spain provided the acute and convalescent COVID-19 samples. Sources were T cells, B-cell-depleted T cells, or PBMCs; the material itself was cDNA or gDNA.

The authors' processing: From reference gene primer amplification, estimates of nucleated cell counts were derived. The protocol was immunoSEQ multiplex PCR, while the TCRdb copy is restricted to in-frame clones and leaves out a portion. Clone size and V and J calls were adopted from that table, with D and trimming inferred from the DNA. The sample comprises about 260,000 clones, about nine tenths of which are singletons, and about 4% rests with the top ten. Deletions cut 8 bases from V and 7 bases from J, with 18 bases between. Per germline, CDR1 LNHDA and CDR2 SQIVND (reference sequence). The CDR3 loop spans 14 amino acids.

The chain joins TRBV19 to TRBJ1-5, with D possibly TRBD1 on 5 matching bases. The sequence came from a woman in her thirties or forties with acute or convalescent COVID-19. Material: peripheral blood. This chain's CDR3 is CASQPGRIQQPQHF. DNA of the CDR3: TGTGCCAGTCAACCAGGGAGGATACAACAGCCCCAGCATTTT.